The clone carrying this TCR beta chain was found once. The sample is drawn from a study of T cells in tuberculosis. TCRdb's copy holds only in-frame clones and misses some; the assay was immunoSEQ multiplex PCR. The table shows roughly 92,000 clones, with about nine tenths occurring only once. Sorting used thawed, overnight-rested PBMC stained with anti-CD3, a viability dye and GMM-loaded CD1B tetramer. The CD1B tetramers carried C32 glucose monomycolate purified from Rhodococcus equi. Tetramer-negative cells, approximately 90,000 per donor, were also sorted. Whole-study findings and limits: T cells binding CD1B-GMM tetramer weakly possibly escaped the sort.

The sample consisted of CD1b-GMM tetramer-negative cells sorted from PBMCs. The TCR comes from an adult woman with latent tuberculosis.

The CDR3, as DNA: TGTGCCAGCAGCTTGACAGGATCGAACACTGAAGCTTTCTTT. Residues: CASSLTGSNTEAFF. The chain uses TRBV13 and TRBJ1-1; possible D gene TRBD1, 6 bases. This CDR3 has 14 amino acids. Trimming removed 3 bases from V and 1 base from J, with 9 bases in between. Germline V gene lookup returns CDR1 PRHDT and CDR2 FYEKMQ (reference sequence).